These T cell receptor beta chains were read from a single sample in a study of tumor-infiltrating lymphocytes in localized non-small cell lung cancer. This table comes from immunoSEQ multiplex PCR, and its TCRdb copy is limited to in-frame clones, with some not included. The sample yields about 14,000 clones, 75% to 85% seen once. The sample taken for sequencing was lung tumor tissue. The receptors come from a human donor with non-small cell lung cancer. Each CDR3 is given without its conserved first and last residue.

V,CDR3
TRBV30,AWSVGLASGELF
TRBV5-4,ASIPPGQGTQETQY
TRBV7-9,ASSSRLAGGSPPWEQY
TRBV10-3,AISEASGAYNEQF
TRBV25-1,ASRQGLNEKLF
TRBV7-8,ASSLGLAVQETQY
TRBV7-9,ASSFRQGSYNEQF
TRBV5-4,ASSLAQGNKNIQY
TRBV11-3,ASSSILAGPSEQF
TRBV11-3,ASSLDRFGRTYEQY
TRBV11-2,ASSLDEIGGLNQPQH
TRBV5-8,ASNSRLDRGSLEKLF
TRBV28,ASTPSRGTASYTEAF
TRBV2,ASSEGGGTLYNEQF
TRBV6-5,ASSYSGEVAYNEQF
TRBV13,ASSTTRNTEAF
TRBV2,ASNPQGSYNEQF
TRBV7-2,ASSSQTGSYEQY
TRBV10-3,AISSGTGISYEQY
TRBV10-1,ASSESGSRGYT
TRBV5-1,ASSGTGTRNYGYT
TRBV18,ASSPPSVDTQY
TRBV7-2,ASSLWQSLASGNEQF
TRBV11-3,ASSLTGSIYGYT
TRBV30,AWRDRGGYT
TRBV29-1,SVVFRNTEAF
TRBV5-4,ASSLDRVSEQY
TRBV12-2,ASRLWCSDRGHWRTY
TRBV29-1,SAGRPRDTQY
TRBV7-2,ASSPDSGRAYEQY
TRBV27,ASSPAFRPNSPLH
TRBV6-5,ASSLDMYTDTQY
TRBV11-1,ASSSGQFTEAF
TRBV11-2,ASSLDPMNTEAF
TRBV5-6,ASSLGTGIWGNQPQH
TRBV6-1,ASSVEESYEQY
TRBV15,ATSRDGNTIY
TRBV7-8,ASSLLLTTVYNSPLH
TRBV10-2,ASSEMWGRHRGNEQF
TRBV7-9,ASSFGGAYEQY
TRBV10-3,AIKGGRGEETQY
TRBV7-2,ASSLAGSRSDTQY
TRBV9,ASTSNTGELF
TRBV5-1,ASSLGPFSGTEAF
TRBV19,ASSMSSPNQPQH
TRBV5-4,ASTPSTGGRAF
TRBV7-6,ASSSAPDTEAF
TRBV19,ASSIWGNTGELF
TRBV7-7,ASSAERRGEQF
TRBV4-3,ASSQDWSGSTTGELF
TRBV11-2,ASRTSGRRSYNEQF
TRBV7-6,ASSLGASGGNQPQH
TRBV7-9,ASSPGRGGSYNEQF
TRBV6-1,ASSEIGRGTEAF
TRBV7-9,ASSRTFQGLGSSYT